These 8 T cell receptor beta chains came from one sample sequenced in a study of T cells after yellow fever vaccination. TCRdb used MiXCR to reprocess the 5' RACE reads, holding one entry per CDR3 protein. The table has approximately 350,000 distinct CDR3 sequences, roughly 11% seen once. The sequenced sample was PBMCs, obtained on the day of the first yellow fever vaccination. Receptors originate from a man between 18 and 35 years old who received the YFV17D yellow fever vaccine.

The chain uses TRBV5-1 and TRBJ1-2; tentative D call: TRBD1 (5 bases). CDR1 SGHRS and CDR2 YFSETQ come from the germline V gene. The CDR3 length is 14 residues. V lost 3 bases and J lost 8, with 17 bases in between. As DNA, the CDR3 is TGCGCCAGCAGCTCCCGTGGTACCCGGGACGGCTACACCTTC. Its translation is CASSSRGTRDGYTF.

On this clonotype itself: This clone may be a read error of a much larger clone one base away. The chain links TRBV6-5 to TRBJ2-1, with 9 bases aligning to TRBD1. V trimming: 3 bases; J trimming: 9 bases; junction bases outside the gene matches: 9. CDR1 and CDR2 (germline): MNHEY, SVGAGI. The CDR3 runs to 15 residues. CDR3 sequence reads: CASSYRDRERAEQFF. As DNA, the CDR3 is TGTGCCAGCAGTTATAGGGACAGGGAGCGGGCTGAGCAGTTCTTC.

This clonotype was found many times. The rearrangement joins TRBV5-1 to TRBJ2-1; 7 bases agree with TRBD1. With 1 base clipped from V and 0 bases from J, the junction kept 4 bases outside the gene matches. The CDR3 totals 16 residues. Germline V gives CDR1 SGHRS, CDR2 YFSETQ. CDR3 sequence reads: CASSLRDSSSYNEQFF. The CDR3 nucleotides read TGCGCCAGCAGCTTGAGGGACAGCTCCTCCTACAATGAGCAGTTCTTC.

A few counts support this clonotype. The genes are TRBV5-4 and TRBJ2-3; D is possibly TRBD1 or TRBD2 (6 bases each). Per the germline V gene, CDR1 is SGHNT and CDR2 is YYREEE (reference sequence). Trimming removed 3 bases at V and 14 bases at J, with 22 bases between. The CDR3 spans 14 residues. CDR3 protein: CASSSPPWGAGWYF. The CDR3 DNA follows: TGTGCCAGCAGCTCTCCCCCTTGGGGGGCCGGCTGGTATTTT.

CDR3 loop: CASSQDRAGQGVADTQYF. The CDR3, as DNA: TGCGCCAGCAGCCAAGATCGGGCGGGACAGGGGGTAGCAGATACGCAGTATTTT. The V and J genes are TRBV4-3 and TRBJ2-3; 11 positions match TRBD1. The CDR3 loop spans 18 amino acids. CDR1 and CDR2 from the germline V gene are LGHNA and YSLEER. Trimming at V came to 0 bases and at J to 4 bases, leaving 9 bases not matched to a gene.

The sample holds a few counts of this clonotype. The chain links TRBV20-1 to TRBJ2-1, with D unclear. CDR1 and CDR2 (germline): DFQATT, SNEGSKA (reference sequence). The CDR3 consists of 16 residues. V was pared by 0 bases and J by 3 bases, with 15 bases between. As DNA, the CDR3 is TGCAGTGCTAGAGATTCGGGTCTCGGACGCTACAATGAGCAGTTCTTC. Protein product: CSARDSGLGRYNEQFF.

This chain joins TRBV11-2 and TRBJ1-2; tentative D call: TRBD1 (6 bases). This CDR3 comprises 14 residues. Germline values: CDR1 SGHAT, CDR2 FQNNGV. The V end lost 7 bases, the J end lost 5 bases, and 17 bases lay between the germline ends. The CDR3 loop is CASTPRGTPYGYTF. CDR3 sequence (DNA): TGTGCCAGCACCCCGAGGGGGACACCTTATGGCTACACCTTC.

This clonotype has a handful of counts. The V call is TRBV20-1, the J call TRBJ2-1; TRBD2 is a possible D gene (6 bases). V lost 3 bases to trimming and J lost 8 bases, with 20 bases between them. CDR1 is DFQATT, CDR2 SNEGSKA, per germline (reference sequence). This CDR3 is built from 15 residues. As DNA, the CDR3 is TGCAGTGCTAGCGCACTGCGGGGAGGCACTTATGAGCAGTTCTTC. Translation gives CSASALRGGTYEQFF.